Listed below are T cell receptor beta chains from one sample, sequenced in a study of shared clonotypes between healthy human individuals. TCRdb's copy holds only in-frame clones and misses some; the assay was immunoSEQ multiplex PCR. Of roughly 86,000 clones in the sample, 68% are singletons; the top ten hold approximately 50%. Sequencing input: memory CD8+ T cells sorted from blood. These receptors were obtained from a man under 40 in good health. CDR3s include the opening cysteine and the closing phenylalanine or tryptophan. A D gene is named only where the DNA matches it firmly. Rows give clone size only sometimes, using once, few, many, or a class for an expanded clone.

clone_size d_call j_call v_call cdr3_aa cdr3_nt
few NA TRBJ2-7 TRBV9 CASSVGGTGLSYEQYF TGTGCCAGCAGCGTCGGGGGTACGGGCCTCTCCTACGAGCAGTACTTC
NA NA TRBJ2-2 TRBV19 CASSKGEAWYAGELFF TGTGCCAGTAGTAAAGGGGAAGCCTGGTACGCCGGGGAGCTGTTTTTT
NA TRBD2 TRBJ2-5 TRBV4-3 CASSQALPIPGLAEETQYF TGCGCCAGCAGCCAAGCCCTACCCATCCCGGGACTAGCGGAAGAGACCCAGTACTTC
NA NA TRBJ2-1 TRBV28 CASSLAGTYNEQFF TGTGCCAGCAGTCTGGCCGGTACCTACAATGAGCAGTTCTTC
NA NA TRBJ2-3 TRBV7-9 CASSYPRQGQFTDTQYF TGTGCCAGCAGCTACCCTCGGCAGGGGCAATTCACAGATACGCAGTATTTT
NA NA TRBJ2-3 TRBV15 CATSSFAAGLTDTQYF TGTGCCACCAGCAGTTTCGCGGCGGGCCTCACAGATACGCAGTATTTT
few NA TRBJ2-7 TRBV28 CASSLLSGRNSYEQYF TGTGCCAGCAGCCTGTTAAGCGGGCGTAACTCCTACGAGCAGTACTTC
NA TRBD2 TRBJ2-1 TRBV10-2 CASRTSGIYNEQFF TGCGCCAGCAGAACTAGCGGGATTTACAATGAGCAGTTCTTC
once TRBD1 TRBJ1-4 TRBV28 CASSYGQGYEKLFF TGTGCCAGCAGTTACGGACAGGGGTACGAAAAACTGTTTTTT
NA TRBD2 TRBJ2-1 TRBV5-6 CASSSPGLAGVGDGGQFF TGTGCCAGCAGCTCCCCGGGACTAGCGGGAGTAGGGGATGGGGGGCAGTTCTTC
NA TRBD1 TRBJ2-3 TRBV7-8 CASSSFPDRALSSTDTQYF TGTGCCAGCAGCTCTTTTCCTGACAGGGCCTTATCTAGCACAGATACGCAGTATTTT
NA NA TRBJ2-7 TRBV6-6 CASSYADEQYF TGTGCCAGCAGTTACGCTGACGAGCAGTACTTC
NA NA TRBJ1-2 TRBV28 CASSLRDYGYTF TGTGCCAGCAGCCTACGAGATTATGGCTACACCTTC
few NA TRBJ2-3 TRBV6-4 CASRTAHGSTDTQYF TGTGCCAGCAGAACTGCTCACGGTAGCACAGATACGCAGTATTTT
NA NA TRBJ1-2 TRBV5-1 CASSPQGAGYTF TGCGCCAGCAGCCCACAGGGTGCTGGCTACACCTTC
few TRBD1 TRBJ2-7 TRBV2 CASSTGQGWFGHSSYEQYF TGTGCCAGCAGTACCGGACAGGGCTGGTTCGGGCATAGCTCCTACGAGCAGTACTTC
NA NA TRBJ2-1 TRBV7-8 CASTIEGASYNEQFF TGTGCCAGCACCATAGAAGGGGCCTCCTACAATGAGCAGTTCTTC
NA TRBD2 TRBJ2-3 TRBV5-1 CASRETSGSTDTQYF TGCGCCAGCAGAGAGACTAGCGGGAGCACAGATACGCAGTATTTT
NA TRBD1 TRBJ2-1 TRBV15 CATSRSLGTGKGNEQFF TGTGCCACCAGCAGAAGCCTCGGGACAGGGAAGGGGAATGAGCAGTTCTTC
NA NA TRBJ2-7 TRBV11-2 CASSLAGNSYEQYF TGTGCCAGCAGCTTAGCTGGCAACTCCTACGAGCAGTACTTC
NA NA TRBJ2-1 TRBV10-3 CAVLPSISTSYNEQFF TGTGCCGTTCTTCCTAGTATTAGTACTTCTTACAATGAGCAGTTCTTC
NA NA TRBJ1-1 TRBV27 CASTSGGEAFF TGTGCCAGCACTTCGGGTGGAGAAGCTTTCTTT
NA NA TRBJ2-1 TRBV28 CASSPRTRDNEQFF TGTGCCAGCAGTCCCCGAACACGAGACAATGAGCAGTTCTTC
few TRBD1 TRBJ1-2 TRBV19 CASMNNRGSGYGYTF TGTGCCAGTATGAACAACAGGGGTAGTGGCTATGGCTACACCTTC
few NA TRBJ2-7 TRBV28 CASSLAGTAYEQYF TGTGCCAGCAGTTTAGCAGGGACGGCCTACGAGCAGTACTTC
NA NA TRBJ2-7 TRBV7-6 CASSLATSNEQYF TGTGCCAGCAGCTTAGCCACCAGCAACGAGCAGTACTTC
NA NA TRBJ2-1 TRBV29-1 CSVDGGTVNEQFF TGCAGCGTTGATGGGGGGACAGTCAATGAGCAGTTCTTC
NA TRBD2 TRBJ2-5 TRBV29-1 CSVPETSLETQYF TGCAGCGTCCCTGAGACTAGCCTAGAGACCCAGTACTTC
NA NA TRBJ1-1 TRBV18 CASSPRVGVRNTEAFF TGTGCCAGCTCCCCCAGGGTTGGGGTCCGGAACACTGAAGCTTTCTTT
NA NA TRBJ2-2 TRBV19 CASWAGELFF TGTGCCAGTTGGGCGGGGGAGCTGTTTTTT
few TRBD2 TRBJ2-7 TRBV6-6 CASSYAGGAYEQYF TGTGCCAGCAGTTATGCGGGAGGGGCCTACGAGCAGTACTTC
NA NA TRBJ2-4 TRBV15 CATSGDLGGGSKNIQYF TGTGCCACCAGCGGCGACTTGGGGGGAGGCTCCAAAAACATTCAGTACTTC
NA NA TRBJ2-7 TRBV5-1 CASSFPGTGYEQYF TGCGCCAGCAGCTTCCCAGGGACGGGATACGAGCAGTACTTC